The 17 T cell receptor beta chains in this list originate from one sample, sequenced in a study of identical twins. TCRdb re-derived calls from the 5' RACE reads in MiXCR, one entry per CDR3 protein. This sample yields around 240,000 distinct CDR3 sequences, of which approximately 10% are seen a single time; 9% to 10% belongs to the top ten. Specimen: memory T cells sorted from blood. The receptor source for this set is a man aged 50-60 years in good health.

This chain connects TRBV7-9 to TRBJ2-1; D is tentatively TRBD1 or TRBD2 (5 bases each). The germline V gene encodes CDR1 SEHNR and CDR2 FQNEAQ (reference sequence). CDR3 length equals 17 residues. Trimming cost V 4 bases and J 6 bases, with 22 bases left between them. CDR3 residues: CASSSLLGPPEGNEQFF. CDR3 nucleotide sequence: TGTGCCAGCAGCTCCCTTTTGGGGCCCCCAGAGGGCAATGAGCAGTTCTTC.

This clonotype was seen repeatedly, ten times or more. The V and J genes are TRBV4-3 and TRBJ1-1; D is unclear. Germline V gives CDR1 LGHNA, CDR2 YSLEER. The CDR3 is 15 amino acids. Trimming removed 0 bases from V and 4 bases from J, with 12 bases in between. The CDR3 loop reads CASSQEWDDRTEAFF. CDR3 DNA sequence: TGCGCCAGCAGCCAAGAATGGGATGATCGCACTGAAGCTTTCTTT.

The chain's CDR3 is CSAEGRGTAYEQYF. CDR3 coding DNA: TGCAGTGCTGAAGGAAGGGGAACTGCCTACGAGCAGTACTTC. The chain combines TRBV20-1 with TRBJ2-7, with D maybe TRBD1 (5 bases). Per germline, CDR1 DFQATT and CDR2 SNEGSKA (reference sequence). V dropped 5 bases and J dropped 2 bases, with 16 bases sitting between them. The CDR3 covers 14 residues.

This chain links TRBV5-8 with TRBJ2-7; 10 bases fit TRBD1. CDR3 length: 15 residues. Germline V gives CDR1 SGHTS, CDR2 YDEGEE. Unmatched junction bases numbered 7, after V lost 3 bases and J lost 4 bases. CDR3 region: CASSSPGQGSYEQYF. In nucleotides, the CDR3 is TGTGCCAGCAGCTCCCCGGGACAGGGGTCGTACGAGCAGTACTTC.

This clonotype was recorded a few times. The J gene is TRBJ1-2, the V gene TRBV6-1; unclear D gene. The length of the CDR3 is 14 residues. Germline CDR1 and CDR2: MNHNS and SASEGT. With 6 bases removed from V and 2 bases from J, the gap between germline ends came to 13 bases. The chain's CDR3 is CASRAWPTNYGYTF. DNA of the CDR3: TGTGCCAGCAGAGCGTGGCCCACGAACTATGGCTACACCTTC.

This CDR3 reads CPNGPGRDTDTQYF. CDR3 nucleotides: TGTCCCAACGGCCCCGGACGAGACACAGATACGCAGTATTTT. The genes are TRBV27 and TRBJ2-3; D remains unclear. In germline, CDR1 is MNHEY, CDR2 SMNVEV (reference sequence). The CDR3 has 14 amino acids.

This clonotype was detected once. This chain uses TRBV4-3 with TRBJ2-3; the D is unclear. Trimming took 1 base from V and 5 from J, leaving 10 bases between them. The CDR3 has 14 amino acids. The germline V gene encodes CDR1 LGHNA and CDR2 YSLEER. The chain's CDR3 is CASSQGASRDTQYF. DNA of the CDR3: TGCGCCAGCAGCCAAGGGGCGAGTCGAGATACGCAGTATTTT.

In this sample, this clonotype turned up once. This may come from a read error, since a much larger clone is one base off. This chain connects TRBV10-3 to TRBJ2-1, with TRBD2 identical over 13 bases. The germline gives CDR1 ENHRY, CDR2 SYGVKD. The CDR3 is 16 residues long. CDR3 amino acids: CTISPSGTSGNNEQFF. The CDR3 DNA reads TGTACCATCAGCCCCTCCGGGACTAGCGGGAACAATGAGCAGTTCTTC.

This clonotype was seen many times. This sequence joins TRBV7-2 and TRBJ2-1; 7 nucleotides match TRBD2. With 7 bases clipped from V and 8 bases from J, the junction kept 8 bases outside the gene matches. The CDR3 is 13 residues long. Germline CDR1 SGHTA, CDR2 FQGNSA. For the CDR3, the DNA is TGTGCCAGCACGGCGGGAGAATGGGATGAGCAGTTCTTC. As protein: CASTAGEWDEQFF. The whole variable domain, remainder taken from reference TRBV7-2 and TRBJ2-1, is GAGVSQSPSNKVTEKGKDVELRCDPISGHTALYWYRQSLGQGLEFLIYFQGNSAPDKSGLPSDRFSAERTGGSVSTLTIQRTQQEDSAVYLCASTAGEWDEQFFGPGTRLTVL.

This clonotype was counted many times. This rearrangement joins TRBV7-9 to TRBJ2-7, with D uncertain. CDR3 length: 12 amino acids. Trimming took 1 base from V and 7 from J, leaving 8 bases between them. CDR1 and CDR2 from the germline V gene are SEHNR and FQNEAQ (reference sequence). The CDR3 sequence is CASSLEFSEQYF. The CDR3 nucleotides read TGTGCCAGCAGCTTAGAATTTAGTGAGCAGTACTTC.

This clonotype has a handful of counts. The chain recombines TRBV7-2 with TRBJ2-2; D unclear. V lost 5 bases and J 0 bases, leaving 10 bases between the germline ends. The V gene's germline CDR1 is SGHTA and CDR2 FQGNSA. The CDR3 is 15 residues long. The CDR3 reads CASSPPPANTGELFF. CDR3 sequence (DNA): TGTGCCAGCAGCCCCCCCCCCGCGAACACCGGGGAGCTGTTTTTT.

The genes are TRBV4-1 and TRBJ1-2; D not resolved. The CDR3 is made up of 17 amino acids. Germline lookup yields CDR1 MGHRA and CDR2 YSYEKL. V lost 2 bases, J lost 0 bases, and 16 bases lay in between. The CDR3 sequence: CASSQPIPRKANYGYTF. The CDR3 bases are TGCGCCAGCAGCCAACCAATCCCACGGAAAGCTAACTATGGCTACACCTTC.

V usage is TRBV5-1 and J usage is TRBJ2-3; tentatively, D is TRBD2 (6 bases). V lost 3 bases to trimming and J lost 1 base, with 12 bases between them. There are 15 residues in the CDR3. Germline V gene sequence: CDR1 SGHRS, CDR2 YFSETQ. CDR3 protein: CASSSVADRTDTQYF. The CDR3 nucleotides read TGCGCCAGCAGCTCGGTAGCGGACCGCACAGATACGCAGTATTTT. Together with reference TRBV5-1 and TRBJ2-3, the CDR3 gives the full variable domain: KAGVTQTPRYLIKTRGQQVTLSCSPISGHRSVSWYQQTPGQGLQFLFEYFSETQRNKGNFPGRFSGRQFSNSRSEMNVSTLELGDSALYLCASSSVADRTDTQYFGPGTRLTVL.

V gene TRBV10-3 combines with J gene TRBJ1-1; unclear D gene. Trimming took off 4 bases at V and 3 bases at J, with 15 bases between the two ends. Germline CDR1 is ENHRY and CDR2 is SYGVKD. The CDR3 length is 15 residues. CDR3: CAISVTDLFDTEAFF. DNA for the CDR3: TGTGCCATCAGTGTTACAGATCTTTTTGACACTGAAGCTTTCTTT.

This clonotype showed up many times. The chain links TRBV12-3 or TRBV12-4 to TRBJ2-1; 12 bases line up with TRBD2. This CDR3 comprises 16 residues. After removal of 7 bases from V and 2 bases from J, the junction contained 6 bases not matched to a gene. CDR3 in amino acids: CASIPLAGGPYNEQFF. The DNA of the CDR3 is TGTGCCAGCATCCCTCTAGCGGGGGGGCCCTACAATGAGCAGTTCTTC.

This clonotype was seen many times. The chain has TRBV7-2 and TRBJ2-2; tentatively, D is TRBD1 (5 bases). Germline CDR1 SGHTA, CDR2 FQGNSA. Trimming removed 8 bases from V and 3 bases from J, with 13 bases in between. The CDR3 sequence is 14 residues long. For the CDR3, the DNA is TGTGCCAGCGGTTTGGACATGCACACCGGGGAGCTGTTTTTT. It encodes CASGLDMHTGELFF.

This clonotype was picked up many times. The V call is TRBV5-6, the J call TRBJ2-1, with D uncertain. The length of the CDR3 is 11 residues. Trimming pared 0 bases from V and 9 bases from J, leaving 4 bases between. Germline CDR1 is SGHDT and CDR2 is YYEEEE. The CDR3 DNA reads TGTGCCAGCAGCTTGGGCCCTGAGCAGTTCTTC. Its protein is CASSLGPEQFF.